The 27 T cell receptor beta chains below were found in one sample sequenced in a study of cytomegalovirus exposure and HLA in healthy donors. The PCR was carried out with 60 Vbeta primers and 13 Jbeta primers. Measured with immunoSEQ multiplex PCR; TCRdb has only the in-frame clones, and not every one. The table lists fewer than 200,000 clones, almost 80% of them singletons, with roughly 1.3% in the top ten. The sample comprised PBMCs. These receptors were obtained from a woman aged 45 to 65 in good health and CMV-seronegative.

This clone was recorded only once. The chain uses TRBV9 and TRBJ2-2; possible D gene TRBD2, 6 bases. The CDR3 is 14 amino acids. Trimming removed 2 bases at V and 3 bases at J, with 8 bases between. Germline V gene data show CDR1 as SGDLS and CDR2 as YYNGEE. The CDR3 nucleotides are TGTGCCAGCAGCGTGGAGGGTTACACCGGGGAGCTGTTTTTT. The encoded protein is CASSVEGYTGELFF.

The chain recombines TRBV27 with TRBJ1-5; D uncertain. The germline V gene has CDR1 MNHEY and CDR2 SMNVEV (reference sequence). Trimming took 2 bases from V and 6 from J, leaving 8 bases between them. The CDR3 covers 13 residues. CDR3 amino acids: CASSLGGSQPQHF. The CDR3 nucleotides are TGTGCCAGCAGTTTAGGAGGGAGTCAGCCCCAGCATTTT.

Concerning this clone: The sample contains more than one DNA sequence encoding this CDR3. The V gene is TRBV14, the J gene TRBJ2-5; TRBD2 might be the D (5 bases). Trimming left V 0 bases short and J 5 bases short, with 16 bases between. CDR1 is SGHDN and CDR2 is FVKESK in the germline V gene. This CDR3 has 16 amino acids. The CDR3 loop is CASSQEKGVVQETQYF. CDR3 nucleotide sequence: TGTGCCAGCAGCCAAGAGAAGGGAGTGGTCCAGGAGACCCAGTACTTC. Looking up the rest from reference TRBV14 and TRBJ2-5 gives the full variable domain: EAGVTQFPSHSVIEKGQTVTLRCDPISGHDNLYWYRRVMGKEIKFLLHFVKESKQDESGMPNNRFLAERTGGTYSTLKVQPAELEDSGVYFCASSQEKGVVQETQYFGPGTRLLVL.

There are a few counts of this clone. V is TRBV10-3 and J is TRBJ1-1, with D possibly TRBD1 on 6 matching bases. Germline CDR1 is ENHRY and CDR2 is SYGVKD. Trimming pared 2 bases from V and 6 bases from J, leaving 19 bases between. This CDR3 contains 16 residues. In nucleotides, the CDR3 is TGTGCCATCAGTGAGCGTGGGGGCCAGGTCTACCCTGAAGCTTTCTTT. Protein: CAISERGGQVYPEAFF.

The chain uses TRBV27 and TRBJ1-4; 7 nucleotides line up with TRBD1. The CDR3 contains 16 residues. V trimming: 10 bases; J trimming: 0 bases; junction bases outside the gene matches: 11. Per the germline V gene, CDR1 is MNHEY and CDR2 is SMNVEV (reference sequence). As DNA, the CDR3 is TGTGCCACCATAGACAGGGTTCCGGCAACTAATGAAAAACTGTTTTTT. Amino acids: CATIDRVPATNEKLFF. The variable domain in full, completed from reference TRBV27 and TRBJ1-4, reads EAQVTQNPRYLITVTGKKLTVTCSQNMNHEYMSWYRQDPGLGLRQIYYSMNVEVTDKGDVPEGYKVSRKEKRNFPLILESPSPNQTSLYFCATIDRVPATNEKLFFGSGTQLSVL.

The chain links TRBV19 to TRBJ2-4, with TRBD2 identical over 11 bases. Unmatched junction bases numbered 11, after V lost 7 bases and J lost 0 bases. CDR1 is LNHDA, CDR2 SQIVND, per germline (reference sequence). The CDR3 contains 18 residues. Here the CDR3 reads CASIMTSGDGVAKNIQYF. CDR3 bases: TGTGCCAGTATTATGACTAGCGGGGACGGGGTAGCCAAAAACATTCAGTACTTC.

This sequence joins TRBV5-1 and TRBJ2-1; D perhaps matches TRBD2 (6 bases). Between the trimmed V and J ends, which lost 0 bases and 2 bases, there was a span of 9 bases. CDR1 is SGHRS, CDR2 YFSETQ, per germline. The CDR3 has 15 residues. The CDR3 protein is CASSLVAEPYNEQFF. CDR3 nucleotides: TGCGCCAGCAGCTTGGTAGCGGAGCCCTACAATGAGCAGTTCTTC.

V usage is TRBV19 and J usage is TRBJ2-3; 7 bases align to TRBD2. This CDR3 region has 18 residues. Germline V gene sequence: CDR1 LNHDA, CDR2 SQIVND (reference sequence). V was clipped by 6 bases and J by 0 bases; unmatched bases: 15. In DNA, the CDR3 is TGTGCCAGTAGGCTTGGGGTGGGCGGGGGAACTAGCACAGATACGCAGTATTTT. It is translated as CASRLGVGGGTSTDTQYF. The complete variable domain, with remaining parts taken from reference TRBV19 and TRBJ2-3, reads DGGITQSPKYLFRKEGQNVTLSCEQNLNHDAMYWYRQDPGQGLRLIYYSQIVNDFQKGDIAEGYSVSREKKESFPLTVTSAQKNPTAFYLCASRLGVGGGTSTDTQYFGPGTRLTVL.

V is TRBV7-8 and J is TRBJ2-7, with TRBD2 identical over 13 bases. Unmatched junction bases numbered 8, after V lost 5 bases and J lost 7 bases. The CDR3 runs 15 residues. The germline V gene encodes CDR1 SGHVS and CDR2 FQNEAQ. CDR3 sequence: CASSPQTSGRREQYF. The CDR3 region has the DNA TGTGCCAGCAGCCCCCAGACTAGCGGGAGGAGGGAGCAGTACTTC.

The chain has TRBV7-9 and TRBJ1-2, with D possibly TRBD1 on 6 matching bases. V lost 5 bases, J lost 3 bases, and 19 bases lay in between. This CDR3 is built from 16 residues. Germline CDR1 is SEHNR and CDR2 is FQNEAQ (reference sequence). CDR3 DNA sequence: TGTGCCAGCAGCCTCTGGGGAGCGGCAGGGGACTATGGCTACACCTTC. Its protein is CASSLWGAAGDYGYTF.

This CDR3 is CASSPISGLAGGRSYNEQFF. CDR3 DNA: TGTGCCAGCAGCCCTATTTCGGGACTAGCGGGGGGGCGGTCCTACAATGAGCAGTTCTTC. V gene TRBV14 combines with J gene TRBJ2-1, with 16 bases aligning to TRBD2. The CDR3 length is 20 residues. Looked up from germline, CDR1 is SGHDN and CDR2 is FVKESK. V shed 4 bases and J 1 base; nucleotides not matched to a gene: 10.

CDR3 loop: CASSLVTGEDYYEQYF. The CDR3 DNA follows: TGTGCCAGCAGCTTAGTTACCGGGGAAGATTACTACGAGCAGTACTTC. The chain joins TRBV7-6 to TRBJ2-7, with D possibly being TRBD2 (5 bases). The CDR3 is 16 residues long. The V gene's germline CDR1 is SGHVS and CDR2 FNYEAQ. Trimming took 1 base from V and 3 from J, leaving 16 bases between them.

The chain joins TRBV18 to TRBJ2-2; D is ambiguous. The CDR3 runs 12 residues. Deletions cut 2 bases from V and 7 bases from J, with 5 bases between. Germline values: CDR1 KGHSH, CDR2 LQKENI. The CDR3 sequence is CASSPAVGELFF. In DNA form, the CDR3 reads TGTGCCAGCTCACCAGCGGTCGGGGAGCTGTTTTTT.

The chain recombines TRBV21-1 with TRBJ1-3; TRBD1, the table's D call, lacks a check against the DNA. TRBV21-1 is a pseudogene. The CDR3 extends over 17 amino acids. CDR3 residues: CASSAPGQLLSGNTIYF. For the CDR3, the DNA is TGTGCCAGCAGCGCTCCGGGACAGCTCCTCTCTGGAAACACCATATATTTT.

This chain uses TRBV6-5 with TRBJ1-6, with TRBD1 as a possible D gene (6 bases). The CDR3 is 14 amino acids. Trimming removed 5 bases at V and 3 bases at J, with 8 bases between. Germline V gene lookup returns CDR1 MNHEY and CDR2 SVGAGI. In DNA form, the CDR3 reads TGTGCCAGCAGTAGGGACAACTATAATTCACCCCTCCACTTT. This translates into CASSRDNYNSPLHF.

The CDR3 protein is CASSFTGSYEQYF. The CDR3 nucleotides are TGTGCCAGCAGCTTCACAGGGTCCTACGAGCAGTACTTC. This chain uses TRBV7-6 with TRBJ2-7, with a possible D match to TRBD1 (6 bases). Germline V gene lookup returns CDR1 SGHVS and CDR2 FNYEAQ. Trimming took 3 bases from V and 1 from J, leaving 7 bases between them. There are 13 residues in the CDR3. The complete variable domain, with remaining parts taken from reference TRBV7-6 and TRBJ2-7, reads GAGVSQSPRYKVTKRGQDVALRCDPISGHVSLYWYRQALGQGPEFLTYFNYEAQQDKSGLPNDRFSAERPEGSISTLTIQRTEQRDSAMYRCASSFTGSYEQYFGPGTRLTVT.

The rearrangement joins TRBV28 to TRBJ1-2; 7 bases are a match to TRBD1. Germline CDR1 is MDHEN and CDR2 is SYDVKM. This CDR3 spans 17 amino acids. The ends lost 5 bases at V and 7 bases at J; junction bases unmatched: 19. In DNA form, the CDR3 reads TGTGCCAGCAGTATCCTGGCGACAGGAGTCACAGGGGCTGGCTACACCTTC. The encoded protein is CASSILATGVTGAGYTF.

The rearrangement joins TRBV28 to TRBJ2-7; TRBD1 is a possible D gene (5 bases). Trimming removed 4 bases at V and 5 bases at J, with 9 bases between. CDR3 length: 12 residues. The germline CDR1 and CDR2 sequences are MDHEN and SYDVKM. For the CDR3, the DNA is TGTGCCAGCAGTTCAGACAGTCACGAGCAGTACTTC. Amino acid sequence: CASSSDSHEQYF.

As regards this clone: Other nucleotide sequences from this sample produce the same CDR3. The rearrangement joins TRBV5-4 to TRBJ1-2; tentatively, D is TRBD1 (5 bases). This CDR3 region has 13 residues. The germline V gene has CDR1 SGHNT and CDR2 YYREEE (reference sequence). V lost 0 bases and J 4 bases, leaving 7 bases between the germline ends. CDR3 DNA sequence: TGTGCCAGCAGCTTGGGACAGATCTATGGCTACACCTTC. Its protein is CASSLGQIYGYTF.

The chain is built from TRBV11-2 and TRBJ2-7; D remains unclear. Germline loops: CDR1 SGHAT, CDR2 FQNNGV. The CDR3 length is 12 residues. Deletions cut 2 bases from V and 5 bases from J, with 7 bases between. CDR3 in amino acids: CASSLIGHEQYF. Here the CDR3 DNA reads TGTGCCAGCAGCTTAATCGGTCACGAGCAGTACTTC.

This clone was recorded only once. The chain carries TRBV28 and TRBJ1-3; a weak D match, TRBD1 (5 bases). The CDR3 extends over 15 amino acids. Germline assignment: CDR1 MDHEN and CDR2 SYDVKM. Trimming pared 11 bases from V and 0 bases from J, leaving 17 bases between. The CDR3: CAHGQGSYSGNTIYF. In DNA form, the CDR3 reads TGTGCCCATGGCCAGGGATCCTACTCTGGAAACACCATATATTTT.

The chain joins TRBV16 to TRBJ1-2; D may be TRBD1 (5 bases). CDR3 length equals 13 residues. The V end lost 3 bases, the J end lost 6 bases, and 11 bases lay between the germline ends. Looked up from germline, CDR1 is KGHSY and CDR2 is FQNENV. The DNA of the CDR3 is TGTGCCAGCAGCCAGGGACTGCGAGATGGCTACACCTTC. Its translation is CASSQGLRDGYTF.

This chain links TRBV14 with TRBJ2-1; 9 bases map to TRBD2. CDR3 length: 19 amino acids. V was pared by 0 bases and J by 10 bases, with 19 bases of the junction left unmatched. CDR1 is SGHDN, CDR2 FVKESK, per germline. CDR3 protein: CASSQESGREGLLEREQFF. CDR3 DNA: TGTGCCAGCAGCCAAGAAAGTGGGCGGGAGGGCCTCTTGGAACGAGAGCAGTTCTTC.

This chain joins TRBV6-6 and TRBJ1-5; 8 nucleotides line up with TRBD1. In germline, CDR1 is MNHNY, CDR2 SVGAGI (reference sequence). This CDR3 region has 16 residues. Trimming removed 4 bases from V and 6 bases from J; junction bases left unmatched: 11. CDR3 DNA sequence: TGTGCCAGCAGTTCAACAGGGGGGCTTGAAGGTCAGCCCCAGCATTTT. Its translation is CASSSTGGLEGQPQHF.

This clone was recorded once. The chain couples TRBV14 to TRBJ2-1; no clear D gene. There are 15 residues in the CDR3. Trimming removed 4 bases from V and 7 bases from J, with 17 bases in between. CDR1 SGHDN and CDR2 FVKESK come from the germline V gene. CDR3 nucleotide sequence: TGTGCCAGCAGCCCCCCCTTAGGTCGCGGAAATGAGCAGTTCTTC. This codes for CASSPPLGRGNEQFF. The complete variable domain, with remaining parts taken from reference TRBV14 and TRBJ2-1, reads EAGVTQFPSHSVIEKGQTVTLRCDPISGHDNLYWYRRVMGKEIKFLLHFVKESKQDESGMPNNRFLAERTGGTYSTLKVQPAELEDSGVYFCASSPPLGRGNEQFFGPGTRLTVL.

The V gene is TRBV18, the J gene TRBJ1-1, with no clear D. Germline values: CDR1 KGHSH, CDR2 LQKENI. The CDR3 spans 14 residues. V dropped 0 bases and J dropped 3 bases, with 8 bases sitting between them. This CDR3 reads CASSPPSRYTEAFF. In nucleotides, the CDR3 is TGTGCCAGCTCACCACCGTCCAGGTACACTGAAGCTTTCTTT.

This rearrangement joins TRBV6-1 to TRBJ1-6, with D perhaps TRBD1 (5 bases). Germline V lookup: CDR1 MNHNS, CDR2 SASEGT. V gave up 4 bases and J gave up 4 bases, with 11 bases separating them. The CDR3 is made up of 15 amino acids. CDR3 in DNA: TGTGCCAGCAGTGGGAGTAGGGGATATAATTCACCCCTCCACTTT. Encoded protein: CASSGSRGYNSPLHF.